This T cell receptor (beta chain) was retrieved from a study of beta chain features in type 1 diabetes. The V and J ends lost 4 bases and 3 bases, in that order; junction bases with no gene match: 0. CDR3 length: 14 residues. From germline, CDR1 is KGHSH and CDR2 LQKENI. The whole isolated RNA underwent reverse transcription, so sequencing captured expressed TCRB transcripts. The repertoire was sequenced with immunoSEQ multiplex PCR; TCRdb's copy has only in-frame clones and lacks some. Of 70,000 to 95,000 clones in the sample, under 35% are singletons; the top ten hold approximately 0.45%. Central memory, naive, regulatory and stem cell-like memory CD4+ cells were sorted by CD45RO/CCR7/CD25/CD127/CD95/CD27. This clone was recorded a few times. Its antigen is as yet unknown. Study-wide results and limits: Unsettled here was the matter of whether HLA type influences TCRB rearrangement. Moderate yet significant TCRB CDR3 shortening was seen in Type 1 diabetes patients in all four CD4+ subsets.

The receptor comes from a woman aged 18-29 years in good health. The sequenced sample consisted of stem cell memory CD4+ T cells from blood. The chain employs TRBV18 and TRBJ2-1; 10 positions agree with TRBD2. The CDR3 loop is CASSLAGGYNEQFF. DNA for the CDR3: TGTGCCAGCTCACTAGCGGGAGGCTACAATGAGCAGTTCTTC.